This TCR beta chain was sequenced in a study of glioma-infiltrating T cells after dendritic cell vaccination. Whole-study findings and limits: Longer survival after dendritic cell vaccination followed higher pretreatment TIL content.

This clone appeared a few times. Its antigen is as yet unknown. CDR3 size: 17 residues. V lost 5 bases and J 4 bases, leaving 18 bases between the germline ends. CDR1 is SGHNT, CDR2 YENEEA, per germline. Input was 2 to 2.5 ug genomic DNA, or all available if less. The primer mix had 60 V beta and 13 J beta primers. This table comes from immunoSEQ multiplex PCR, and its TCRdb copy is limited to in-frame clones, with some not included. The profile shows approximately 60,000 clones, 86% of them singletons. Time point described: after dendritic cell vaccination, including at tumor progression/relapse. PBMC sampling occurred before vaccination, two weeks after the third dose, and at progression.

Sequencing was performed on blood, taken after dendritic cell vaccination. The sequence came from a human donor with glioblastoma. The genes are TRBV11-3 and TRBJ2-6; D call uncertain. The CDR3 coding sequence is TGTGCCAGCAGCCCGCGGTTTCGGTTGACGGGGGCCAACGTCCTGACTTTC. Amino acids: CASSPRFRLTGANVLTF. The variable domain in full, completed from reference TRBV11-3 and TRBJ2-6, reads EAGVVQSPRYKIIEKKQPVAFWCNPISGHNTLYWYLQNLGQGPELLIRYENEEAVDDSQLPKDRFSAERLKGVDSTLKIQPAELGDSAVYLCASSPRFRLTGANVLTFGAGSRLTVL.